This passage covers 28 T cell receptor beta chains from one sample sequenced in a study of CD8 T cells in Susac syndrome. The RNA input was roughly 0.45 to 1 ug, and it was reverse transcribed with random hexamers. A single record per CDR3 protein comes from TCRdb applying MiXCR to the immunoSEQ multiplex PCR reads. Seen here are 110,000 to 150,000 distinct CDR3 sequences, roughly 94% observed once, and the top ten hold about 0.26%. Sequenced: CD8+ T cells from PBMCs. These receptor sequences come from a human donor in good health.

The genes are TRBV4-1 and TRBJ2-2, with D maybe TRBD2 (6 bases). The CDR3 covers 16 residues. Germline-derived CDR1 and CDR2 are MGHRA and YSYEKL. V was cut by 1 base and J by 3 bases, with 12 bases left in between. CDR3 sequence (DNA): TGCGCCAGCAGCCAAGCCGGAGGGCCTGACACCGGGGAGCTGTTTTTT. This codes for CASSQAGGPDTGELFF.

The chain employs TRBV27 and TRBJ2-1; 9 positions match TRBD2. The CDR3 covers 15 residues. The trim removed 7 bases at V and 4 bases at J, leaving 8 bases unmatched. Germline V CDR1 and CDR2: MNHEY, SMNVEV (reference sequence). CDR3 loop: CASTTFLAGYNEQFF. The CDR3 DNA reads TGTGCCAGCACTACTTTTCTAGCGGGGTACAATGAGCAGTTCTTC.

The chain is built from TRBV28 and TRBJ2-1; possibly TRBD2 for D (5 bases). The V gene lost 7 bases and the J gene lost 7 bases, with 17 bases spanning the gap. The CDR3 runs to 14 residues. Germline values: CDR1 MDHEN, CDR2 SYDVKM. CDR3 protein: CASTEIALGNEQFF. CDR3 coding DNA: TGTGCCAGCACGGAGATAGCGCTAGGAAATGAGCAGTTCTTC.

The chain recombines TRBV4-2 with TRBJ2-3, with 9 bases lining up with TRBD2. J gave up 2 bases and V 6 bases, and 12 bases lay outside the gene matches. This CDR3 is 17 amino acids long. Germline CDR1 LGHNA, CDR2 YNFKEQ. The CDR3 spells CASSLVGRLAATDTQYF. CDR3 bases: TGTGCCAGCAGTCTTGTCGGGAGACTAGCGGCCACAGATACGCAGTATTTT.

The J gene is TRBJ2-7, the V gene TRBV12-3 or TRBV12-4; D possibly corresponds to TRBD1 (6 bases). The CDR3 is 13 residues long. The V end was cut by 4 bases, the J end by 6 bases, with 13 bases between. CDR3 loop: CASSSRGTGEQYF. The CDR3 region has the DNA TGTGCCAGCAGTTCCAGGGGAACGGGCGAGCAGTACTTC.

CDR3 in amino acids: CASSSNSRATFTDTQYF. DNA of the CDR3: TGCGCCAGCAGCTCCAACTCGCGGGCGACTTTCACAGATACGCAGTATTTT. The rearrangement joins TRBV5-1 to TRBJ2-3; tentative D call: TRBD2 (5 bases). Germline loops: CDR1 SGHRS, CDR2 YFSETQ. The CDR3 sequence is 17 residues long. V shed 3 bases and J shed 2 bases, with 19 bases lying between them.

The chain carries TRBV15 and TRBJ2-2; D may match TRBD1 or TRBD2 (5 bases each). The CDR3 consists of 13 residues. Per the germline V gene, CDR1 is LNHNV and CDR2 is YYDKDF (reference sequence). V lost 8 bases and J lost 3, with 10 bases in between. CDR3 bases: TGTGCCACCTCCAGAGGGGACACCGGGGAGCTGTTTTTT. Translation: CATSRGDTGELFF.

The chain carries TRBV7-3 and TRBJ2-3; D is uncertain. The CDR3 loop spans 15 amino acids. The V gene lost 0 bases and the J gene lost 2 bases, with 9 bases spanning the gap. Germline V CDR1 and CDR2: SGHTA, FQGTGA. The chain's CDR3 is CASSLTVAATDTQYF. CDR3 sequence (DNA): TGTGCCAGCAGCTTAACGGTAGCAGCCACAGATACGCAGTATTTT.

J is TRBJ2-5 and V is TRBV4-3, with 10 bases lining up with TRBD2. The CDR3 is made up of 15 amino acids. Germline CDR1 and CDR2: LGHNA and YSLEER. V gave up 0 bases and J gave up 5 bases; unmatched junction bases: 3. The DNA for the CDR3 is TGCGCCAGCAGCCAAGACCCGACTAGCGGGGAGACCCAGTACTTC. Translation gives CASSQDPTSGETQYF.

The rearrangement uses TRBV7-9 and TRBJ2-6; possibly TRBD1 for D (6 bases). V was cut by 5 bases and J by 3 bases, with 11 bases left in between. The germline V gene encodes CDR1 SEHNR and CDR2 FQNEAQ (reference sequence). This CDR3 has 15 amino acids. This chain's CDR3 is CASSPGVGGANVLTF. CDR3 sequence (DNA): TGTGCCAGCAGCCCAGGGGTAGGTGGGGCCAACGTCCTGACTTTC.

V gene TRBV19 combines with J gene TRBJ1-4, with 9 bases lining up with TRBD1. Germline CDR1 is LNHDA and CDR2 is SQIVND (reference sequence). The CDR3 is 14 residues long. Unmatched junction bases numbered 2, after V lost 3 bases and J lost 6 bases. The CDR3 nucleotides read TGTGCCAGTAGTATGGGGACAGGGTATGAAAAACTGTTTTTT. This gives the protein CASSMGTGYEKLFF.

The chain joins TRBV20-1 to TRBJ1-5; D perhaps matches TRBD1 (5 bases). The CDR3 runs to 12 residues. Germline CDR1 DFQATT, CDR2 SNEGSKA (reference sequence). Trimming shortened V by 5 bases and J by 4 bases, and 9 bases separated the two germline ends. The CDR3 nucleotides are TGCAGTGCTTCGGGGCTGAATCAGCCCCAGCATTTT. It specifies CSASGLNQPQHF.

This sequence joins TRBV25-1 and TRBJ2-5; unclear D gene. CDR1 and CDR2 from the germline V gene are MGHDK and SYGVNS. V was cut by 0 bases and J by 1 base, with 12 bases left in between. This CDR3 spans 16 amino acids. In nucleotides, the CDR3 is TGTGCCAGCAGTGAATATATTCTGGGCGGCCAAGAGACCCAGTACTTC. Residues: CASSEYILGGQETQYF.

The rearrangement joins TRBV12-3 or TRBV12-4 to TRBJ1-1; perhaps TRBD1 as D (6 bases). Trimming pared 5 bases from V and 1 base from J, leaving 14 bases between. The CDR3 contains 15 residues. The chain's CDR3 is CASSGQQGWNTEAFF. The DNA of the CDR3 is TGTGCCAGCAGTGGCCAACAGGGCTGGAACACTGAAGCTTTCTTT.

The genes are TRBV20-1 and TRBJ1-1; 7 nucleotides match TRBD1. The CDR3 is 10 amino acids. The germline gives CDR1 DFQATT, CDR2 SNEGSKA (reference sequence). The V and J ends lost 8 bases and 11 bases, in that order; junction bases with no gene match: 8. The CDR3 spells CSPQQGEAFF. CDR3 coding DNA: TGCAGTCCTCAGCAGGGGGAGGCTTTCTTT.

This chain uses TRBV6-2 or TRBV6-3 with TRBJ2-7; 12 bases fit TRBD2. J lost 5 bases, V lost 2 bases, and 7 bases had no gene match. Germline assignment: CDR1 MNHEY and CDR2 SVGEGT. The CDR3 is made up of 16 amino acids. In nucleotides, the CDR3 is TGTGCCAGCAGTTACCCCTCCGGACTAGCGGGAAACGAGCAGTACTTC. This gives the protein CASSYPSGLAGNEQYF.

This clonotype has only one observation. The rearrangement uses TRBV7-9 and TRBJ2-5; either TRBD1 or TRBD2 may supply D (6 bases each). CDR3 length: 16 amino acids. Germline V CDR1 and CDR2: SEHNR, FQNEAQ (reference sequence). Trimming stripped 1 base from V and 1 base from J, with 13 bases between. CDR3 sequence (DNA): TGTGCCAGCAGCTTAGAGGGGGGCTCTCCCCAAGAGACCCAGTACTTC. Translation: CASSLEGGSPQETQYF.

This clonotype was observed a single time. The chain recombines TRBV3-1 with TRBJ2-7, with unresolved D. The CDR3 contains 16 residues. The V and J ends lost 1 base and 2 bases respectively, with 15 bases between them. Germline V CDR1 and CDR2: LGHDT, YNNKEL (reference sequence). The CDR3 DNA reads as TGTGCCAGCAGCCAAGTGGTCCGGGCCGAAACCTACGAGCAGTACTTC. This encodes CASSQVVRAETYEQYF.

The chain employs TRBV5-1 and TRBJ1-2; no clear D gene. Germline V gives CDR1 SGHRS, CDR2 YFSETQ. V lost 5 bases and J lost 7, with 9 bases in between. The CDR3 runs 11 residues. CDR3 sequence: CASSVGGGYTF. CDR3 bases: TGCGCCAGCAGTGTGGGAGGTGGCTACACCTTC. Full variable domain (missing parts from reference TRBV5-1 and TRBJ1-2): KAGVTQTPRYLIKTRGQQVTLSCSPISGHRSVSWYQQTPGQGLQFLFEYFSETQRNKGNFPGRFSGRQFSNSRSEMNVSTLELGDSALYLCASSVGGGYTFGSGTRLTVV.

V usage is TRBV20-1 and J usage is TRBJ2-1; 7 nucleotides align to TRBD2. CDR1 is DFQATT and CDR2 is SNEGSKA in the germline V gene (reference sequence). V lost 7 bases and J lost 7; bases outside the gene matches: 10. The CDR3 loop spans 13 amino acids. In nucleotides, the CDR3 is TGCAGTGGGGTATTTGCGGGAGTGAATGAGCAGTTCTTC. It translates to CSGVFAGVNEQFF.

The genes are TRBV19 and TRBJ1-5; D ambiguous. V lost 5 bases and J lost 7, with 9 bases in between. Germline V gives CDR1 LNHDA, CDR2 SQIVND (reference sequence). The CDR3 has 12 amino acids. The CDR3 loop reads CASSDYKQPQHF. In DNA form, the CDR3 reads TGTGCCAGTAGTGATTACAAACAGCCCCAGCATTTT.

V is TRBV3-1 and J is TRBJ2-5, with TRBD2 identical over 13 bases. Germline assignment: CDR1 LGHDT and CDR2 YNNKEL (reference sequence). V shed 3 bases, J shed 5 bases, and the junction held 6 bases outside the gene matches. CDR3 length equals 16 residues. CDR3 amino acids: CASSHSALAGGETQYF. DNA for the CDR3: TGTGCCAGCAGCCACTCCGCACTAGCGGGAGGGGAGACCCAGTACTTC.

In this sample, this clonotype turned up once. The DNA of the CDR3 is TGTGCCACCAGTGATTGGGACGGGACGGTCAATGAGCAGTTCTTC. It translates to CATSDWDGTVNEQFF. This sequence joins TRBV24-1 and TRBJ2-1; the D gene could be TRBD1 or TRBD2 (5 bases each). The CDR3 loop spans 15 amino acids. Trimming pared 2 bases from V and 6 bases from J, leaving 13 bases between. Germline loops: CDR1 KGHDR, CDR2 SFDVKD.

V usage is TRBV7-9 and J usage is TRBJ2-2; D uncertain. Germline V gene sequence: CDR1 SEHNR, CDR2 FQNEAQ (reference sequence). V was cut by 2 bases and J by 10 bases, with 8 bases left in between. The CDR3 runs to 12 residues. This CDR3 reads CASSLTVSELFF. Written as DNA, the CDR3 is TGTGCCAGCAGCTTAACAGTTTCGGAGCTGTTTTTT. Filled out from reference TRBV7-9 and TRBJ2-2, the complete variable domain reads DTGVSQNPRHKITKRGQNVTFRCDPISEHNRLYWYRQTLGQGPEFLTYFQNEAQLEKSRLLSDRFSAERPKGSFSTLEIQRTEQGDSAMYLCASSLTVSELFFGEGSRLTVL.

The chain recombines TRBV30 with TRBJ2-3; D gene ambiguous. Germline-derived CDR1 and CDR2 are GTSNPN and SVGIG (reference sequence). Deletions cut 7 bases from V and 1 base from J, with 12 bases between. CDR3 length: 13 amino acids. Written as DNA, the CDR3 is TGTGCCTCTTGGAACGGCGGCACAGATACGCAGTATTTT. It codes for CASWNGGTDTQYF.

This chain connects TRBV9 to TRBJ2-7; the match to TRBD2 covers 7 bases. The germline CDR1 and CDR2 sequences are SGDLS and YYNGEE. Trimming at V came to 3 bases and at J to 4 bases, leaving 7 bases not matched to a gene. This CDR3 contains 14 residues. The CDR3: CASSEGGSFYEQYF. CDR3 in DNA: TGTGCCAGCAGCGAGGGCGGGAGTTTTTACGAGCAGTACTTC. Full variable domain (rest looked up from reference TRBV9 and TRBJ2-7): DSGVTQTPKHLITATGQRVTLRCSPRSGDLSVYWYQQSLDQGLQFLIQYYNGEERAKGNILERFSAQQFPDLHSELNLSSLELGDSALYFCASSEGGSFYEQYFGPGTRLTVT.

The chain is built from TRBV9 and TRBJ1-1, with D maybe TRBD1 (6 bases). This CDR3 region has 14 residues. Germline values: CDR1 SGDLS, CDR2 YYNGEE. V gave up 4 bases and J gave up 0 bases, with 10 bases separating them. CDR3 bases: TGTGCCAGCAGCTCCACAGGGTTGAACACTGAAGCTTTCTTT. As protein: CASSSTGLNTEAFF.

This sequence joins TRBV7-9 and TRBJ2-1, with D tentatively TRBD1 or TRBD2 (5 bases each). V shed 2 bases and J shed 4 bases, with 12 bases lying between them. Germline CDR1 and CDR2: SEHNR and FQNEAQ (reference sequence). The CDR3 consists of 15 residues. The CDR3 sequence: CASSLPGTDYNEQFF. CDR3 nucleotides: TGTGCCAGCAGCTTACCCGGGACGGATTACAATGAGCAGTTCTTC.